Listed below are T cell receptor beta chains from one sample, sequenced in a study of Graves' ophthalmopathy and Graves' hyperthyroidism. TCRdb passed the multiplex PCR reads through MiXCR, listing each CDR3 protein once. Here the sample spans 300,000 to 450,000 distinct CDR3 sequences, about 17% being singletons. Input material: peripheral blood. The receptors come from an adult woman with stable Graves' hyperthyroidism. CDR3s include the opening cysteine and the closing phenylalanine or tryptophan. D genes are given only for firm matches. A row's size may be missing; if present it is once, few, many or a size class.

TRBJ2-7	TRBV11-2	many	TRBD1	CASSRTGAGYEQYF	TGTGCCAGCAGCCGGACAGGGGCGGGCTACGAGCAGTACTTC
TRBJ1-2	TRBV30	many	.	CAWSKGIEGYTF	TGTGCCTGGAGCAAGGGTATAGAGGGCTACACCTTC
TRBJ2-5	TRBV7-2	.	TRBD2	CASSLAGGLGQETQYF	TGTGCCAGCAGCTTGGCCGGGGGGTTGGGCCAAGAGACCCAGTACTTC
TRBJ1-5	TRBV12-3/TRBV12-4	.	.	CASSATGLSNQPQHF	TGTGCCAGCAGCGCGACAGGACTTAGCAATCAGCCCCAGCATTTT
TRBJ2-5	TRBV6-5	many	.	CASSLPDGRRETQYF	TGTGCCAGCAGTCTCCCAGATGGGAGGAGGGAGACCCAGTACTTC
TRBJ2-7	TRBV5-1	many	.	CASSPLGGRVPYEQYF	TGCGCCAGCAGCCCCCTAGGTGGCCGTGTCCCCTACGAGCAGTACTTC
TRBJ2-7	TRBV4-1	many	TRBD1	CASSQRHGTGASEQYF	TGCGCCAGCAGCCAACGGCATGGGACAGGGGCTTCCGAGCAGTACTTC
TRBJ1-5	TRBV10-2	many	TRBD1	CASRPGTGSQPQHF	TGCGCCAGCAGGCCCGGGACAGGGTCTCAGCCCCAGCATTTT
TRBJ2-5	TRBV6-1	.	.	CASSARPQETQYF	TGTGCCAGCAGTGCCAGGCCCCAAGAGACCCAGTACTTC
TRBJ2-5	TRBV20-1	many	.	CSAESSSWVQETQYF	TGCAGTGCAGAATCTAGCTCGTGGGTTCAAGAGACCCAGTACTTC